The rows below give T cell receptor beta chains drawn from one sample of a study of tumor-infiltrating lymphocytes in primary liver carcinoma. TCRdb re-analysed the multiplex PCR reads in MiXCR, keeping a single row per CDR3 protein. The sample has tens of thousands of distinct CDR3 sequences, 55% to 85% seen once; the top ten hold roughly a fifth. The sample comprised liver tumor tissue from sampling region 1. The receptors were sampled from a man aged 35-49 years with primary liver carcinoma and hepatitis B virus infection. The CDR3 runs from the conserved cysteine through the conserved F or W. A D gene is named only where the DNA matches it firmly. The listing skips clone size in some rows; elsewhere it reads once, few, many or a size class.

cdr3_aa cdr3_nt d_call v_call clone_size j_call
CASCYPTSAGHEQFF TGTGCCAGCTGTTATCCCACATCGGCAGGCCATGAGCAGTTCTTC . TRBV6-5 . TRBJ2-1
CGSSLEGTLCYTF TGTGGCAGCAGCTTAGAAGGGACTTTATGCTACACCTTC . TRBV7-2 . TRBJ1-2
CVISEDATDTQYF TGTGTCATTAGTGAAGACGCCACAGATACGCAGTATTTT . TRBV10-3 once TRBJ2-3
CASSPNTGEGTEVFF TGCGCCAGCAGCCCCAACACAGGGGAGGGCACTGAAGTTTTCTTT TRBD1 TRBV4-1 . TRBJ1-1
CASSAQPDGGGETQYF TGCGCCAGCAGTGCCCAGCCTGATGGGGGTGGAGAGACCCAGTACTTC . TRBV5-1 . TRBJ2-5
CCCLNPPGLKYGYTF TGCTGCTGCCTTAACCCTCCGGGACTCAAATATGGTTACACCTTC . TRBV29-1 . TRBJ1-2
CAINGGPGTGIGANEKLFF TGTGCCATCAATGGAGGTCCCGGGACAGGGATAGGGGCTAATGAAAAACTGTTTTTT TRBD1 TRBV10-3 . TRBJ1-4
CASSFDDRDFYEEFF TGTGCCAGCAGCTTCGATGACAGGGATTTCTATGAAGAGTTCTTC TRBD1 TRBV11-2 . TRBJ2-1
CASRLGQSYEQCF TGCGCCAGCAGACTGGGACAGTCCTACGAGCAATGCTTC TRBD1 TRBV12-3/TRBV12-4 . TRBJ2-7
CASKPGQASYEQYF TGTGCCAGCAAACCGGGACAGGCTTCCTACGAGCAGTACTTC TRBD1 TRBV2 many TRBJ2-7
CASSFGGSGTRKLFF TGTGCCAGCAGTTTCGGCGGGAGTGGCACCCGGAAGCTGTTTTTT TRBD2 TRBV12-3/TRBV12-4 . TRBJ2-2
CNVGGGDTEAFF TGCAACGTTGGTGGGGGGGACACTGAAGCATTCTTT . TRBV29-1 . TRBJ1-1
CSVMGNTGVLFF TGCAGCGTTATGGGGAACACCGGGGTGCTGTTTTTT . TRBV29-1 . TRBJ2-2
CASSLGWAEAFF TGTGCCAGCAGCCTAGGGTGGGCTGAAGCTTTCTTT . TRBV2 . TRBJ1-1
CTSSYPGGGGTAGELLF TGCACCAGCAGTTACCCCGGCGGTGGGGGGACGGCCGGGGAGCTGCTTTTT . TRBV6-6 . TRBJ2-2
CASSLPNEKLFF TGTGCCAGCAGCCTTCCTAATGAAAAACTGTTTTTT . TRBV2 many TRBJ1-4
CASSSGADNEKLFF TGTGCCAGCAGTTCCGGGGCAGACAATGAAAAACTGTTTTTT . TRBV6-5 few TRBJ1-4
CASSTGTVEKLFF TGTGCCAGCTCAACCGGGACCGTAGAAAAACTGTTTTTT . TRBV12-3/TRBV12-4 . TRBJ1-4
CSVEWGETDTQYF TGCAGCGTTGAGTGGGGGGAAACAGATACGCAGTATTTT . TRBV29-1 . TRBJ2-3
CASNLIDEQFF TGTGCCAGCAACTTAATAGATGAGCAGTTCTTC . TRBV13 . TRBJ2-1
CVSNFLGQVRETQYF TGTGTCAGCAACTTCCTCGGACAGGTGAGAGAGACCCAGTACTTC TRBD1 TRBV11-2 . TRBJ2-5
CAALRVDKETQYF TGTGCCGCCCTGAGGGTGGACAAGGAGACCCAGTACTTC . TRBV2 many TRBJ2-5
CASSLEGRITDTQYF TGTGCCAGCAGTTTAGAGGGAAGGATCACAGATACGCAGTATTTT . TRBV28 . TRBJ2-3
CASSEEQGGPYERYF TGTGCCAGTAGTGAGGAACAGGGAGGCCCCTACGAGCGGTACTTC . TRBV6-1 . TRBJ2-7
CVISLHREGNEQYF TGTGTCATCAGTTTACATAGAGAGGGCAACGAGCAGTACTTC . TRBV12-3/TRBV12-4 . TRBJ2-7
CDSSQCGTASPLTF TGTGACAGCAGCCAATGTGGGACAGCCTCCCCCCTCACCTTC TRBD1 TRBV14 . TRBJ1-2
CAGRVLDRDAKNIQYF TGTGCCGGTCGAGTATTAGACAGGGATGCCAAAAACATTCAGTACTTC TRBD1 TRBV19 . TRBJ2-4
CASRSFQGTGYTF TGTGCCAGCAGGAGCTTCCAGGGGACGGGCTACACCTTC . TRBV28 many TRBJ1-2
CARSLVGDAYEQYF TGCGCCAGAAGCTTGGTCGGGGACGCTTACGAGCAGTACTTC . TRBV5-1 . TRBJ2-7
CASSLVADQPQRF TGTGCTAGCAGTTTAGTGGCAGACCAGCCCCAGCGTTTT . TRBV12-3/TRBV12-4 . TRBJ1-5
CAIQREGSYGQYF TGTGCCATCCAACGGGAGGGTTCCTACGGGCAGTACTTC TRBD2 TRBV10-3 . TRBJ2-7
CASTVGLATDTQYF TGTGCCAGCACCGTCGGACTAGCGACAGATACGCAGTATTTT TRBD2 TRBV6-2/TRBV6-3 many TRBJ2-3
CASSMGAAGHIGETQYF TGTGCCAGCAGCATGGGGGCGGCAGGGCATATCGGGGAGACCCAGTACTTC . TRBV11-2 . TRBJ2-5
CASSIGTSGSSDTQYF TGCGCCAGCAGCATCGGGACTAGCGGGAGTTCAGATACGCAGTATTTT TRBD2 TRBV5-6 once TRBJ2-3
CASSPDRGNAGELFF TGCGCCAGCAGCCCGGACAGGGGGAATGCCGGGGAGCTGTTTTTT TRBD1 TRBV4-1 many TRBJ2-2
CAISPGPNSPLHF TGTGCCATCAGTCCGGGGCCTAATTCACCCCTCCACTTT . TRBV7-2 . TRBJ1-6
CASSRQGTGGDGSQPQHF TGCGCCAGCAGCCGACAAGGAACAGGGGGCGATGGTAGTCAGCCCCAGCATTTT TRBD1 TRBV4-1 once TRBJ1-5
CVSSYRENTEAFF TGTGTAAGCAGTTACAGGGAGAACACTGAAGCTTTCTTT . TRBV6-5 . TRBJ1-1
CASSRQEASGNTIYF TGCGCAAGCAGCCGACAGGAGGCCTCTGGAAACACCATATATTTT . TRBV4-1 . TRBJ1-3